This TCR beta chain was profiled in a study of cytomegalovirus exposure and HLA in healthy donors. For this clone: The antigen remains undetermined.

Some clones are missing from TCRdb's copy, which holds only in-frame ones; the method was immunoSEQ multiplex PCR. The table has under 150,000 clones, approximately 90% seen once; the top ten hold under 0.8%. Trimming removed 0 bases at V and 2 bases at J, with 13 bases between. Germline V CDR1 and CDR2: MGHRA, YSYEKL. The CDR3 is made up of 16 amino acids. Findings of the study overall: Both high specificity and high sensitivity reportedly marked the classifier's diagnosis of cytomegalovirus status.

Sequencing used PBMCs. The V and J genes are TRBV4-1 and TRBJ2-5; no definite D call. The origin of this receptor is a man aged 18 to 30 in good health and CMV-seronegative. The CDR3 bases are TGCGCCAGCAGCCAAGATCAGCACCTAGATCAAGAGACCCAGTACTTC. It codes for CASSQDQHLDQETQYF.